This TCR beta chain was recovered during a study of CD8 T cells in Susac syndrome. This CDR3 has 15 amino acids. Germline trimming cut 5 bases from V and 5 bases from J; bases unmatched to any gene: 10. Germline V lookup: CDR1 PRHDT, CDR2 FYEKMQ (reference sequence). Random hexamers were used to reverse transcribe about 0.5 to 1 ug of RNA. TCRdb ran MiXCR on the immunoSEQ multiplex PCR reads and lists one entry per CDR3 protein. The sample lists 150,000 to 200,000 distinct CDR3 sequences, approximately 95% occurring once. This clonotype was sampled from a human donor with multiple sclerosis. The chain is built from TRBV13 and TRBJ1-1; 8 bases fit TRBD1. The sample was CD8+ T cells from PBMCs. The CDR3 loop reads CASSPEAGGWTEAFF. In DNA form, the CDR3 reads TGTGCCAGCAGCCCCGAAGCAGGGGGCTGGACTGAAGCTTTCTTT.